The 4 T cell receptor beta chains below were found in one sample sequenced in a study of CD8 T cells in ankylosing spondylitis (dated by TCRdb to about 2017). Libraries were made using 5' RACE. Sequenced using an Illumina HiSeq 2500. TCRdb reprocessing: public reads trimmed at Q25 with fastp, clones called with MiXCR, in-frame beta chains kept. Rows are unified per CDR3 protein, each entry keeping the most common DNA and genes. The sample table contains under 250,000 distinct CDR3 sequences; only one count was recorded for under 35% of them. The ten largest make up approximately 4% of the sample. The sequenced material came from blood, either unsorted or a sorted T cell fraction (not recorded which). All receptors come from a male donor with ankylosing spondylitis or in good health (not recorded which).

The genes are TRBV20-1 and TRBJ1-4; no reliable D call. Germline-derived CDR1 and CDR2 are DFQATT and SNEGSKA (reference sequence). The CDR3 totals 11 residues. V lost 2 bases and J lost 6, with 4 bases in between. The CDR3 nucleotides read TGCAGTGCTAGAAGGGATGAAAAACTGTTTTTT. Translation: CSARRDEKLFF.

J is TRBJ2-7 and V is TRBV3-1; maybe TRBD1 (5 bases). Germline V gene sequence: CDR1 LGHDT, CDR2 YNNKEL (reference sequence). V was cut by 0 bases and J by 0 bases, with 6 bases left in between. The CDR3 loop spans 14 amino acids. CDR3 coding DNA: TGTGCCAGCAGCCAAGACAGGGCCTCCTACGAGCAGTACTTC. The encoded protein is CASSQDRASYEQYF.

The chain employs TRBV20-1 and TRBJ1-5; TRBD1 aligns across 7 bases. CDR1 and CDR2 (germline): DFQATT, SNEGSKA (reference sequence). Trimming at V came to 5 bases and at J to 0 bases, leaving 13 bases not matched to a gene. The CDR3 is 17 amino acids. The CDR3 region is CSAPGGLIYYSNQPQHF. Here the CDR3 DNA reads TGCAGTGCTCCAGGGGGACTCATCTATTATAGCAATCAGCCCCAGCATTTT.

This clonotype has only a few counts. V gene TRBV4-1 combines with J gene TRBJ1-1, with D possibly being TRBD1 (5 bases). CDR3 size: 15 residues. Germline lookup yields CDR1 MGHRA and CDR2 YSYEKL. The V gene lost 0 bases and the J gene lost 5 bases, with 13 bases spanning the gap. The CDR3 nucleotides read TGCGCCAGCAGCCAAGAGAGGTACAGGACGACTGAAGCTTTCTTT. Amino acids: CASSQERYRTTEAFF.